This T cell receptor beta chain was recorded in a study of T cell clusters in autoimmune cytopenias. The germline V gene has CDR1 SGHAT and CDR2 FQDESV (reference sequence). The CDR3 has 11 amino acids. One tube held mixed TRB-A and TRB-B primer pools for touch-down PCR. TCRdb reprocessed the multiplex PCR reads; each CDR3 protein has one entry and no DNA is given. The repertoire table contains 4,500 to 7,000 distinct CDR3 sequences. TRB was amplified from approximately 230 ng of peripheral blood genomic DNA per sample. According to its frequency, this clonotype is medium-sized. The TCR was taken from a human donor with an autoimmune cytopenia or autoimmune hepatitis (not recorded which). Material for sequencing was peripheral blood. This chain connects TRBV11-1 to TRBJ2-3. The chain's CDR3 is CASSASYTQYF.